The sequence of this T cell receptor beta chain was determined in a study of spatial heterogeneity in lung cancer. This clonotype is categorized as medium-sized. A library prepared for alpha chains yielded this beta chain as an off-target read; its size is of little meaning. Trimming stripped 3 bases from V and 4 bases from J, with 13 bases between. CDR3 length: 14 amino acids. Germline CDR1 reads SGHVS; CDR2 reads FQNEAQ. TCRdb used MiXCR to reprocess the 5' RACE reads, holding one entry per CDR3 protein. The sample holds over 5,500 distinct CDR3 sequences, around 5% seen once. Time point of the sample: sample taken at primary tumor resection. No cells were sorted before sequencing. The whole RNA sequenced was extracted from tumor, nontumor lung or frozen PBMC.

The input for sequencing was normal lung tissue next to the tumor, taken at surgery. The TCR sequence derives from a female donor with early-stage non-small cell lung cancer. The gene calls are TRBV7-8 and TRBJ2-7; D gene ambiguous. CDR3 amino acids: CASSFRPQWYEQYF. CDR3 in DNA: TGTGCCAGCAGCTTTCGGCCGCAGTGGTACGAGCAGTACTTC.